Reported below is one TCR beta chain. Antigen: not known. Germline-derived CDR1 and CDR2 are SGHNT and YYREEE (reference sequence). This CDR3 has 15 amino acids. Trimming pared 1 base from V and 5 bases from J, leaving 13 bases between. This sample was taken from a study of cytomegalovirus exposure and HLA in healthy donors. Overall study results and limits: A later analysis reportedly found that, within productive TCRs, an Asian-associated ancestry cluster had fewer N-insertions than the mean observed across the approximately 600 donors. Reports credit the classifier with highly specific, highly sensitive diagnosis of cytomegalovirus status.

PCR was performed using 60 Vbeta and 13 Jbeta primers. Generated by immunoSEQ multiplex PCR, the TCRdb table keeps only in-frame clones and is missing some. The table records fewer than 250,000 clones, about 79% of them present only once. This sequence originates from a man aged 18 to 30 in good health and CMV-seronegative. The V gene is TRBV5-4, the J gene TRBJ2-1; no definite D call. The sequencing input was PBMCs. This CDR3 reads CASSLFQIRNNEQFF. CDR3 DNA: TGTGCCAGCAGCTTGTTTCAGATACGTAACAATGAGCAGTTCTTC.